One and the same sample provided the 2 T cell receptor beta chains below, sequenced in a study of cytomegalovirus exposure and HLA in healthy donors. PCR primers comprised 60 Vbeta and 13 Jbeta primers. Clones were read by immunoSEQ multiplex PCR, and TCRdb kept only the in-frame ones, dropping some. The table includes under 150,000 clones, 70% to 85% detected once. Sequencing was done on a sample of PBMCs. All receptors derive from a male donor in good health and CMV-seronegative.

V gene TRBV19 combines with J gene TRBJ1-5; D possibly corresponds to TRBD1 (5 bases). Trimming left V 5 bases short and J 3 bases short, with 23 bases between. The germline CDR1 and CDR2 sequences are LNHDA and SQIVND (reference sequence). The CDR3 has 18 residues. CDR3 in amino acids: CASSLKLGDFSPNQPQHF. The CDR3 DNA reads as TGTGCCAGTAGTCTTAAATTAGGGGACTTCTCTCCCAATCAGCCCCAGCATTTT. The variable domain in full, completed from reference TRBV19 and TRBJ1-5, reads DGGITQSPKYLFRKEGQNVTLSCEQNLNHDAMYWYRQDPGQGLRLIYYSQIVNDFQKGDIAEGYSVSREKKESFPLTVTSAQKNPTAFYLCASSLKLGDFSPNQPQHFGDGTRLSIL.

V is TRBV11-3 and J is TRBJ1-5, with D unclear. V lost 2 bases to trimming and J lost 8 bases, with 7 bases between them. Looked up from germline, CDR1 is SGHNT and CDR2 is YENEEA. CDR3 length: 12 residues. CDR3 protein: CASSLRGKPQHF. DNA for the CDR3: TGTGCCAGCAGCTTACGGGGTAAGCCCCAGCATTTT.